This T cell receptor beta chain comes out of a study of identical twins. Note on this clonotype: Its target is unknown.

The V gene end was trimmed by 3 bases and the J gene end by 2 bases; junction bases not matched to a gene: 6. The CDR3 covers 15 residues. TCRdb passed the 5' RACE reads through MiXCR, listing each CDR3 protein once. The sample includes 450,000 or so distinct CDR3 sequences, around 18% of them seen just once. Findings of the study overall: In cord blood, abundant beta clonotypes had fewer insertions; memory showed no trend.

The chain uses TRBV12-3 or TRBV12-4 and TRBJ2-7; 8 nucleotides agree with TRBD2. The sequencing input was naive T cells sorted from blood. The receptor was isolated from a man aged 50-60 years in good health. The CDR3 DNA follows: TGTGCCAGCAGTTTTAGGGCTAGCGGGCCCTACGAGCAGTACTTC. Its translation: CASSFRASGPYEQYF.